What follows describes a single TCR beta chain. The antigen is unknown. This sample was taken from a study of CD8 T cells in ankylosing spondylitis. V lost 6 bases and J lost 5; bases outside the gene matches: 7. The CDR3 is 15 residues long. Germline V gene sequence: CDR1 MNHEY, CDR2 SMNVEV (reference sequence). One entry per CDR3 protein, called by TCRdb with MiXCR from the 5' RACE reads. Seen here are 700,000 or so distinct CDR3 sequences, around 20% observed once, and the top ten hold approximately 18%. Findings of the study overall: Among TCR beta sequences, a motif of roughly 8 highly homologous variants appeared characteristic of ankylosing spondylitis blood.

The origin of this receptor is a male donor with ankylosing spondylitis. This chain links TRBV27 with TRBJ2-7; 13 nucleotides align to TRBD2. Sequenced sample: blood, either unsorted or a sorted T cell fraction (not recorded which). CDR3: CASSSGLAGVHEQYF. CDR3 coding DNA: TGTGCCAGCAGCTCCGGACTAGCGGGAGTTCACGAGCAGTACTTC.